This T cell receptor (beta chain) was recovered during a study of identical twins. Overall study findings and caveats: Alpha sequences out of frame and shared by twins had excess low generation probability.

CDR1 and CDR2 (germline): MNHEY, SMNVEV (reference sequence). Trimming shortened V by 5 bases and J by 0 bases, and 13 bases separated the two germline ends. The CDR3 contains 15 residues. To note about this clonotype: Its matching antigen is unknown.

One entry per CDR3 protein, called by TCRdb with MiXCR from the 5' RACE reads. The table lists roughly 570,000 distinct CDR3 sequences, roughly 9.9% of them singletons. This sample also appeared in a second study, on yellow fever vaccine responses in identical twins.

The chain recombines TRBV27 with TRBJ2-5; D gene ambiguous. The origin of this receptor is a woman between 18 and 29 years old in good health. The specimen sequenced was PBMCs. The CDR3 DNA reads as TGTGCCAGCAGTACCAACTATCTGGACCAAGAGACCCAGTACTTC. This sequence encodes CASSTNYLDQETQYF.